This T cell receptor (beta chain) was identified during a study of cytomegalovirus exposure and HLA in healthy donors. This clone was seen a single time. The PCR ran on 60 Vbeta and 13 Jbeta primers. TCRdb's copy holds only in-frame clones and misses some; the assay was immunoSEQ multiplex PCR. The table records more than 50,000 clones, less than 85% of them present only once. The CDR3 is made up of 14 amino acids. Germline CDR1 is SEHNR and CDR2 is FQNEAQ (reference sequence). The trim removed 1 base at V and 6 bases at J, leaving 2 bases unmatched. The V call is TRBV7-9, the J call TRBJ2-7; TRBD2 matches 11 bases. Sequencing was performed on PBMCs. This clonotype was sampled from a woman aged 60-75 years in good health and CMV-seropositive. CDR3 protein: CASSLVAGGREQYF. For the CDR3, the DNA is TGTGCCAGCAGCTTAGTAGCGGGGGGGCGCGAGCAGTACTTC.